This T cell receptor beta chain originates from a study of CD4+ T cells in melanoma. General study findings and limits: A reported correlation linked neoantigen-specific CD4+ T cells to CD8+, macrophage and B cell function.

Data came from immunoSEQ multiplex PCR; TCRdb stores just in-frame clones and leaves some out. The table shows about 55,000 clones, with about 72% occurring only once. V lost 0 bases, J lost 4 bases, and 7 bases lay in between. Looked up from germline, CDR1 is SNHLY and CDR2 is FYNNEI. The CDR3 runs 14 residues. Comment on this clone: Its antigen is as yet unknown.

The genes are TRBV2 and TRBJ1-5; no clear D. Specimen: tumor tissue. The source is a human donor with melanoma. The CDR3 reads CASSEALMNQPQHF. The CDR3 nucleotides read TGTGCCAGCAGTGAAGCGCTTATGAATCAGCCCCAGCATTTT.